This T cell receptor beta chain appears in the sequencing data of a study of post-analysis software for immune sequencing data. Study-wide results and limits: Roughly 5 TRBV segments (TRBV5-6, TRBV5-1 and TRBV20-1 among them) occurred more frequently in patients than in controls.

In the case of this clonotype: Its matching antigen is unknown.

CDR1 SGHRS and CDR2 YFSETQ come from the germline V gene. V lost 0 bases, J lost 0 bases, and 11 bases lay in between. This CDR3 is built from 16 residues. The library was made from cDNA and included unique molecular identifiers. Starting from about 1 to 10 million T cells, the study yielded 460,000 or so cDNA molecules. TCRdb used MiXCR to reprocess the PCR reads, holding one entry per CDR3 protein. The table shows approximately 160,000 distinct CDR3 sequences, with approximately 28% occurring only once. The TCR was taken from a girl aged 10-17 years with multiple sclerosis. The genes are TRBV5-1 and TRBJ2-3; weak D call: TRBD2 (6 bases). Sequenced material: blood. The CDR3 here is CASSLGGDASTDTQYF. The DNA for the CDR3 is TGCGCCAGCAGCTTGGGCGGGGACGCTAGCACAGATACGCAGTATTTT.